The rows below give T cell receptor beta chains drawn from one sample of a study of T cell repertoires in cytomegalovirus infection. Each CDR3 protein is one row after TCRdb ran MiXCR on the reads. The table shows under 850,000 distinct CDR3 sequences, with under 40% occurring only once. Input material: PBMCs. The source of these receptors is a human donor in good health (CMV status not recorded). Some clones in this sample may be carry-over from other donors' samples. CDR3s include the opening cysteine and the closing phenylalanine or tryptophan. The D gene is left open where the match is weak. Size is stated for part of the rows, as once, few or many counts, or as a class when the clone is expanded.

j_gene	d_gene	abundance	v_gene	CDR3aa	CDR3nt
TRBJ2-5	TRBD2	NA	TRBV2	CASTGTSGGRSQYF	TGTGCCAGCACCGGGACTAGCGGGGGGCGGTCCCAGTACTTC
TRBJ1-5	NA	NA	TRBV18	CASSPWEVSNQPQPF	TGTGCCAGCTCCCCATGGGAGGTTAGCAATCAGCCCCAGCCTTTT
TRBJ2-5	NA	many	TRBV7-9	CASSLRPQGASGETQYF	TGTGCCAGCAGCTTAAGACCCCAAGGGGCCTCGGGGGAGACCCAGTACTTC
TRBJ1-3	NA	NA	TRBV7-9	CASSYEVSGNTIYF	TGTGCCAGCAGCTACGAGGTTTCTGGAAACACCATATATTTT
TRBJ1-1	TRBD1	many	TRBV4-1	CASSQVFRGQGEAFF	TGCGCCAGCAGCCAAGTATTCAGGGGGCAAGGTGAAGCTTTCTTT
TRBJ2-5	NA	NA	TRBV12-3/TRBV12-4	CASSSGVSGLQETQYF	TGTGCCAGCAGTTCAGGGGTTAGCGGGCTACAAGAGACCCAGTACTTC
TRBJ2-1	NA	NA	TRBV11-3	CASSLDYYNEQFF	TGTGCCAGCAGCTTAGACTATTACAATGAGCAGTTCTTC
TRBJ1-1	NA	few	TRBV4-1	CASSQDMAQRSEAFF	TGCGCCAGCAGCCAAGATATGGCGCAGAGATCTGAAGCTTTCTTT
TRBJ1-6	NA	once	TRBV10-3	CAIRAANSPLHF	TGTGCCATCAGAGCGGCAAATTCACCCCTCCACTTT
TRBJ2-6	NA	NA	TRBV27	CASSLRAASGANVLTF	TGTGCCAGCAGTTTAAGGGCGGCCTCTGGGGCCAACGTCCTGACTTTC
TRBJ2-5	TRBD2	NA	TRBV12-3/TRBV12-4	CASSQPAGTSGLTQYF	TGTGCCAGCAGTCAACCGGCCGGGACTAGCGGTCTTACCCAGTACTTC
TRBJ2-3	NA	NA	TRBV29-1	CSVAGPGVNTDTQYF	TGCAGCGTTGCCGGTCCGGGGGTGAACACAGATACGCAGTATTTT
TRBJ2-5	TRBD2	NA	TRBV7-9	CAGGEQETQYF	TGTGCCGGGGGGGAGCAAGAGACCCAGTACTTC
TRBJ1-1	NA	few	TRBV7-6	CASSRTEDMNTEAFF	TGTGCCAGCAGCCGAACGGAGGACATGAACACTGAAGCTTTCTTT
TRBJ1-6	NA	few	TRBV19	CASSGRGSPLHF	TGTGCCAGTAGTGGCCGCGGTTCACCCCTCCACTTT
TRBJ1-1	NA	NA	TRBV19	CASSITGVETEAFF	TGTGCCAGTAGTATTACGGGGGTAGAGACTGAAGCTTTCTTT
TRBJ1-5	NA	few	TRBV19	CASSIDSGGNQPQHF	TGTGCCAGTAGTATAGACTCAGGGGGCAATCAGCCCCAGCATTTT
TRBJ1-1	NA	NA	TRBV11-2	CASSKGPANTEAFF	TGTGCCAGCAGCAAAGGGCCGGCGAACACTGAAGCTTTCTTT
TRBJ2-5	TRBD2	NA	TRBV28	CASGGRSGGLETQYF	TGTGCCAGCGGGGGTAGGTCGGGAGGTTTGGAGACCCAGTACTTC
TRBJ2-7	NA	NA	TRBV6-6	CASSYTLWGSYEQYF	TGTGCCAGCAGCTATACCCTCTGGGGTTCCTACGAGCAGTACTTC
TRBJ1-1	TRBD1	NA	TRBV28	CASSLDPGQVKKRNNEAFF	TGTGCCAGCAGTTTGGATCCGGGACAGGTGAAGAAGAGAAACAATGAAGCTTTCTTT
TRBJ2-3	NA	NA	TRBV7-2	CASNSPRGVSADTQYF	TGTGCCAGCAATAGTCCCAGGGGGGTGAGCGCAGATACGCAGTATTTT
TRBJ2-7	NA	once	TRBV12-3/TRBV12-4	CASSFSQGINEQYF	TGTGCCAGCAGTTTTAGTCAGGGGATCAACGAGCAGTACTTC
TRBJ2-7	NA	many	TRBV7-2	CASSPIGLSYEQYF	TGTGCCAGCAGCCCGATTGGACTATCCTACGAGCAGTACTTC
TRBJ1-2	NA	NA	TRBV19	CASRETGFYGYTF	TGTGCCAGTAGAGAGACAGGATTCTATGGCTACACCTTC
TRBJ1-4	NA	NA	TRBV10-3	CAISESGRGTTNEKLFF	TGTGCCATCAGTGAGTCGGGCAGGGGCACAACTAATGAAAAACTGTTTTTT
TRBJ1-5	NA	NA	TRBV28	CASSPDSYNQPQHF	TGTGCCAGCAGCCCCGACAGCTACAATCAGCCCCAGCATTTT
TRBJ2-3	TRBD2	NA	TRBV27	CASSWTSGGRDTQYF	TGTGCCAGCAGTTGGACTAGCGGGGGCCGAGATACGCAGTATTTT
TRBJ1-2	NA	few	TRBV6-2/TRBV6-3	CASRTDTNYGYTF	TGTGCCAGCCGAACGGACACGAACTATGGCTACACCTTC
TRBJ2-7	TRBD1	NA	TRBV4-1	CASSEARQGTYEQYF	TGCGCCAGCAGTGAAGCCCGACAGGGGACCTACGAGCAGTACTTC
TRBJ1-1	NA	NA	TRBV30	CAWSGTRASNTEAFF	TGTGCCTGGAGTGGGACACGGGCCTCGAACACTGAAGCTTTCTTT